This entry is about one TCR beta chain. The specificity of this receptor is unknown. No clone much larger than this one lies a single base away; base qualities are absent. Other nucleotide sequences from this sample produce the same CDR3. TCRbeta CDR3 regions were amplified from genomic DNA by means of the immunoSEQ Assay, a bias-controlled multiplex PCR. Regarding the original processing steps: Nucleated cell counts per sample were estimated from amplification of reference gene primers within the assay. Sequence reads were collapsed and filtered to measure the absolute abundance of every unique TCRbeta CDR3 rearrangement. For each sample, productive Simpson clonality was calculated as the square root of Simpson's diversity index over productive rearrangements. TCRdb obtained this table from immuneACCESS and retained in-frame rearrangements with V and J assigned. These tables miss some clones; where compared with another copy, unresolved V genes account for less than half of the shortfall, and the remainder is unexplained. The D gene and trimming were derived from the DNA, and the V and J assignments and clone size from that table. The sample table contains hundreds of thousands of clones; only one count was recorded for 85% of them. Around 1.9% of the sample comes from the top ten.

The entry originates in a study of blood T cell repertoires in COVID-19 (TCRdb year 2020). Regarding the research as a whole: Samples from collaborators originated in the United States, Italy and Spain and spanned both the acute and convalescent phases of COVID-19. The material from the prospective study consisted of cDNA or gDNA derived from T cells, B-cell-depleted T cells, or PBMCs. Subjects who had been exposed to COVID-19, were actively infected with it, or had recovered from it provided the deeply sampled blood TCRbeta repertoires that made up the dataset. The repertoires were made available in a free public database intended to serve as a resource for research on the immune response to SARS-CoV-2. The samples were drawn from the first 160 participants of the ongoing ImmuneRACE study and from over a thousand subjects provided by 6 global collaborators. The sample metadata nearly always contained a de-identified subject ID, COVID-19 status, age in years and sex. Where available, HLA class I and class II types were obtained from metadata supplied by the sample provider rather than from assay-based typing. General findings and caveats noted by the study authors: Clinical and demographic metadata were provided uncurated, with the amount varying by source and participant.

CDR1 MNHNS and CDR2 SASEGT were looked up in the germline V gene. V is shortened by 1 base, J by 3 bases, and the region joining them spans 10 bases. The CDR3 has 14 amino acids, counting the end cysteine and phenylalanine. The DNA shown is the 42-base CDR3, in frame from base 1. Participants in the prospective study were enrolled through a virtual design, were aged about 18 to 89 years, and lived in roughly 24 United States geographic areas. In the prospective study, cohorts were assigned on the basis of participant-reported clinical history obtained from a screening survey and a study questionnaire. A participant counted as exposed if, within 2 weeks of entering the study, that participant had been in contact with someone who had a PCR-confirmed or clinician-diagnosed COVID-19 case. In the prospective study, mobile phlebotomists collected whole blood, serum and a nasopharyngeal or oropharyngeal swab from each participant. Prospective study participants could optionally give additional blood draws and questionnaires over an approximately two-month period. Before DNA extraction, blood samples from the prospective study were shipped at room temperature or frozen.

Sequenced material: PBMCs or T cells enriched from blood (not recorded which). This sequence was found in a woman aged 25 to 39 who had been exposed to COVID-19. Here the chain combines TRBV6-1 and TRBJ2-7; TRBD1 is perhaps the D gene, given 5 matching bases. In nucleotide form, the sequence is TGTGCCAGCAGTGAAGACAGACAGAACTACGAGCAGTACTTC. Protein translation: CASSEDRQNYEQYF.